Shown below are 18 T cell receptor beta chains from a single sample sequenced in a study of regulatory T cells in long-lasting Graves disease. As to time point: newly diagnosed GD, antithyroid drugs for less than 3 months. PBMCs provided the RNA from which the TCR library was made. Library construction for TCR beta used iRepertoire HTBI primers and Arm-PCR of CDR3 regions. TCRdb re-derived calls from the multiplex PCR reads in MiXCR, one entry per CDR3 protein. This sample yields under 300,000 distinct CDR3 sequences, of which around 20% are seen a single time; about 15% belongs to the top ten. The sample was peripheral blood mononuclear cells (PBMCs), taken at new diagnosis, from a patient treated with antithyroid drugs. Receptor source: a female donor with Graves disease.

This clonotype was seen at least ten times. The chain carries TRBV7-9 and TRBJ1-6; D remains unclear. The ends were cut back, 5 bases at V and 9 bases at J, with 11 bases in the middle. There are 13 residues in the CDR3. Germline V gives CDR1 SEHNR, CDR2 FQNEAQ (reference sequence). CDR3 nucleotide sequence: TGTGCCAGCAGCCTCGACCAAGGTTCACCCCTCCACTTT. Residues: CASSLDQGSPLHF.

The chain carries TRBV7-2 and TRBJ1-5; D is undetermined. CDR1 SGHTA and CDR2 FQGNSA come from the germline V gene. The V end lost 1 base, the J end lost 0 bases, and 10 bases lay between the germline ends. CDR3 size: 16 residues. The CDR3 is CASSLEGPYSNQPQHF. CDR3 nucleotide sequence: TGTGCCAGCAGCTTAGAAGGGCCCTATAGCAATCAGCCCCAGCATTTT.

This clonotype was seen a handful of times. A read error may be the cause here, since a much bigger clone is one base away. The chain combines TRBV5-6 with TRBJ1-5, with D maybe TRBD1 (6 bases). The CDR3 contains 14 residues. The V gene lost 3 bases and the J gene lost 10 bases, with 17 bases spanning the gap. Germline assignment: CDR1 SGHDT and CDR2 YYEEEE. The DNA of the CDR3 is TGTGCCAGCAGCTATGGACAGAGGGCAAATCCCCAGCATTTT. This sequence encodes CASSYGQRANPQHF. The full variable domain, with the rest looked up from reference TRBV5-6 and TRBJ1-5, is DAGVTQSPTHLIKTRGQQVTLRCSPKSGHDTVSWYQQALGQGPQFIFQYYEEEERQRGNFPDRFSGHQFPNYSSELNVNALLLGDSALYLCASSYGQRANPQHFGDGTRLSIL.

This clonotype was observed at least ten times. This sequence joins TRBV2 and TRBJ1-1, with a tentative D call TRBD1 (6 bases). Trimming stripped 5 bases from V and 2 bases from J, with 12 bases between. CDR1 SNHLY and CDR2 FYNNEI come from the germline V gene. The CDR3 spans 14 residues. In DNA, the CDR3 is TGTGCCAGCAGTTACAGGGTCTCTAACACTGAAGCTTTCTTT. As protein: CASSYRVSNTEAFF.

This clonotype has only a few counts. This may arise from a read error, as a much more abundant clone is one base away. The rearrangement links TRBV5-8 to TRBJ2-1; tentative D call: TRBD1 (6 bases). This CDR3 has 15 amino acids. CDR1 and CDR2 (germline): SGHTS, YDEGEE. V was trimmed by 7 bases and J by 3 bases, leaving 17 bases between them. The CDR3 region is CASGVWTASYNEQFF. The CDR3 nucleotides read TGTGCCAGCGGCGTCTGGACAGCTAGCTACAATGAGCAGTTCTTC. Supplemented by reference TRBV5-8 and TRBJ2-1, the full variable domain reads EAGVTQSPTHLIKTRGQQATLRCSPISGHTSVYWYQQALGLGLQFLLWYDEGEERNRGNFPPRFSGRQFPNYSSELNVNALELEDSALYLCASGVWTASYNEQFFGPGTRLTVL.

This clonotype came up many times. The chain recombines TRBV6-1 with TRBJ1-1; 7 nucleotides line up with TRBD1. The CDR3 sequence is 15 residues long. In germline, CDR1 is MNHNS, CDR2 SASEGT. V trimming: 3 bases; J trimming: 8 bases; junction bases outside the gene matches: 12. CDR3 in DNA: TGTGCCAGCAGTGACCGGGACAGAATAAACTGGGAAGCTTTCTTT. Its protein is CASSDRDRINWEAFF.

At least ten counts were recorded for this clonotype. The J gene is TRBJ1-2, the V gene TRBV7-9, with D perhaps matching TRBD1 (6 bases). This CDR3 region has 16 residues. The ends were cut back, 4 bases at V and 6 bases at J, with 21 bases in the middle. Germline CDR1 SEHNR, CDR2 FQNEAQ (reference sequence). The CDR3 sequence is CASSSDRRPARDGYTF. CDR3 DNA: TGTGCCAGCAGCTCGGACAGACGACCCGCTAGGGATGGCTACACCTTC.

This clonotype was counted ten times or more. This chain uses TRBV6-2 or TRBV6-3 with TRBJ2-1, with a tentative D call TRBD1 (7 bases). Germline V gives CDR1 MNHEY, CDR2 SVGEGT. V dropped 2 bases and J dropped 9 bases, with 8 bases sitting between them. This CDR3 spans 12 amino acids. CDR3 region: CASSYQGGEQFF. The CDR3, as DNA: TGTGCCAGCAGTTACCAGGGGGGTGAGCAGTTCTTC.

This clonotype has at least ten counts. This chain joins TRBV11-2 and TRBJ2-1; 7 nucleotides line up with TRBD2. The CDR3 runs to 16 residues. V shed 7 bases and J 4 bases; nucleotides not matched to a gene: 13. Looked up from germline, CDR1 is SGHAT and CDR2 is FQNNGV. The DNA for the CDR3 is TGTGCCAGCACCCACGTGGGGGGGAGTTCTTACAATGAGCAGTTCTTC. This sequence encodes CASTHVGGSSYNEQFF.

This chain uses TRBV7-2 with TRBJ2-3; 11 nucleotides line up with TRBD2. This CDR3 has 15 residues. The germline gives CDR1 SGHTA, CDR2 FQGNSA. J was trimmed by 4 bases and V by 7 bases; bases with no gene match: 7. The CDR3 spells CASTALAGEADTQYF. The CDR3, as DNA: TGTGCCAGCACCGCACTAGCGGGAGAGGCAGATACGCAGTATTTT. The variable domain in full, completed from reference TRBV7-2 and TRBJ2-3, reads GAGVSQSPSNKVTEKGKDVELRCDPISGHTALYWYRQSLGQGLEFLIYFQGNSAPDKSGLPSDRFSAERTGGSVSTLTIQRTQQEDSAVYLCASTALAGEADTQYFGPGTRLTVL.

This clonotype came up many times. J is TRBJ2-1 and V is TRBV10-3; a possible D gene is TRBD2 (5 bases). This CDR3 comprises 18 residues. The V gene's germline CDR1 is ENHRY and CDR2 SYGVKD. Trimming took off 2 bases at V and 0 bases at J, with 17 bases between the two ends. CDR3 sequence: CAISEPPGERLSYNEQFF. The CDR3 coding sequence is TGTGCCATCAGTGAGCCTCCTGGGGAGCGGCTCTCCTACAATGAGCAGTTCTTC.

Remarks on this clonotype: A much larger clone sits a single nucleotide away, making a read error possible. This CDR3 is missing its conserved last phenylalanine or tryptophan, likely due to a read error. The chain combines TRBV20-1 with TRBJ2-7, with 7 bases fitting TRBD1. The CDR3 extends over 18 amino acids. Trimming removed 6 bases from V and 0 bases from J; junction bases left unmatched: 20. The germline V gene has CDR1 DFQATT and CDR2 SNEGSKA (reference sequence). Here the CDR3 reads CSAVGVTGAGRNSYEQYL. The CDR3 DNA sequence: TGCAGTGCCGTAGGAGTTACAGGGGCTGGTCGGAACTCCTACGAGCAGTACCTC.

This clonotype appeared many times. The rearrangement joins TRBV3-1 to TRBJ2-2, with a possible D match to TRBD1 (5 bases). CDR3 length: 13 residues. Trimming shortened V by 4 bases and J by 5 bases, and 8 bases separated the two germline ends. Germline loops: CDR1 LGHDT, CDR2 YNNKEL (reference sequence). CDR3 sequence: CASSRQGTGELFF. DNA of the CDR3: TGTGCCAGCAGCCGCCAGGGAACCGGGGAGCTGTTTTTT.

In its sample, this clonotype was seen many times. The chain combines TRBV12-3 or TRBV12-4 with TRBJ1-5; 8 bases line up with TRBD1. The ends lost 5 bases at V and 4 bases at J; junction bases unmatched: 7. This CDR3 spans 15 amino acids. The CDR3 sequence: CASSRTGNVNQPQHF. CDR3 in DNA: TGTGCCAGCAGTCGGACAGGGAACGTGAATCAGCCCCAGCATTTT.

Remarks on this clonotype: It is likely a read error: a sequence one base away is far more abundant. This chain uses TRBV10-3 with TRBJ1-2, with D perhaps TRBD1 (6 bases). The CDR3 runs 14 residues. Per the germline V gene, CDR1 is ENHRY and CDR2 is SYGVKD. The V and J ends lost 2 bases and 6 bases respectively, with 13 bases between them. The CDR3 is CAISETLTGNGYTF. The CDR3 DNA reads TGTGCCATCAGTGAGACCCTTACAGGGAATGGCTACACCTTC.

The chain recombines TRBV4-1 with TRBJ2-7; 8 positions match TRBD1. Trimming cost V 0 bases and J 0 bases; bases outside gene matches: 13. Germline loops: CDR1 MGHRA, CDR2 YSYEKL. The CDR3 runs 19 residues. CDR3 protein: CASSQEVITRDRHSYEQYF. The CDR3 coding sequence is TGCGCCAGCAGCCAAGAAGTTATTACCCGGGACAGGCACTCCTACGAGCAGTACTTC.

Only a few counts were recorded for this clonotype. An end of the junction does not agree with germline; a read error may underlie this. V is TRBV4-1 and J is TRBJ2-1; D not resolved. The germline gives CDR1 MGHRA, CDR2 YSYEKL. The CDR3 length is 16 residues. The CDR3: CASSTRVLSSYNEQLF. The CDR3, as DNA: TGCGCCAGCAGCACCCGGGTTCTCAGCTCCTACAATGAGCAGCTCTTC.

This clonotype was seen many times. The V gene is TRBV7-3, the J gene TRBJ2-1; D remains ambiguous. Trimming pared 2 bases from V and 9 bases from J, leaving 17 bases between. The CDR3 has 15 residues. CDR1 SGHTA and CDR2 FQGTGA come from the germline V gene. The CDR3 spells CASSLFYSGRTEQFF. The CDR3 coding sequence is TGTGCCAGCAGCTTATTTTATTCGGGCAGAACTGAGCAGTTCTTC.